Below, 26 T cell receptor beta chains from the same sample are listed, as sequenced in a study of blood T cell repertoires in COVID-19. TCRdb's copy holds only in-frame clones and misses some; the assay was immunoSEQ multiplex PCR. The data show almost 200,000 clones, approximately 86% seen once. Sequencing was done on a sample of peripheral blood. The receptors stem from a man between 60 and 70 years old with COVID-19, enrolled during active disease.

The rearrangement uses TRBV27 and TRBJ1-1, with 12 bases identical to TRBD1. The germline CDR1 and CDR2 sequences are MNHEY and SMNVEV (reference sequence). The ends lost 1 base at V and 1 base at J; junction bases unmatched: 7. The CDR3 has 18 residues. CDR3 DNA sequence: TGTGCCAGCAGTTTATTGGCGGGACAGGGGGCTGGGAACACTGAAGCTTTCTTT. Translated: CASSLLAGQGAGNTEAFF.

The gene calls are TRBV6-5 and TRBJ2-1; 7 nucleotides line up with TRBD1. The ends lost 6 bases at V and 9 bases at J; junction bases unmatched: 5. This CDR3 has 12 residues. Germline V lookup: CDR1 MNHEY, CDR2 SVGAGI. This CDR3 reads CASSPTGFEQFF. The CDR3 DNA sequence: TGTGCCAGCAGCCCGACAGGGTTTGAGCAGTTCTTC.

To note about this clone: Other DNA sequences in the same sample also yield this CDR3. This rearrangement joins TRBV28 to TRBJ2-1; no definite D call. The CDR3 covers 11 residues. Trimming removed 5 bases from V and 4 bases from J, with 3 bases in between. Germline V gene sequence: CDR1 MDHEN, CDR2 SYDVKM. CDR3 sequence reads: CASSTYNEQFF. CDR3 nucleotide sequence: TGTGCCAGCAGTACTTACAATGAGCAGTTCTTC. Combining the CDR3 with reference TRBV28 and TRBJ2-1 gives the whole variable domain DVKVTQSSRYLVKRTGEKVFLECVQDMDHENMFWYRQDPGLGLRLIYFSYDVKMKEKGDIPEGYSVSREKKERFSLILESASTNQTSMYLCASSTYNEQFFGPGTRLTVL.

The chain links TRBV2 to TRBJ1-2, with 7 bases that match TRBD1. Germline V gene lookup returns CDR1 SNHLY and CDR2 FYNNEI. V dropped 5 bases and J dropped 8; count of bases not matched to a gene: 5. This CDR3 comprises 12 residues. The CDR3 sequence: CASSTGTVGYTF. The CDR3 DNA is TGTGCCAGCAGTACCGGGACAGTAGGCTACACCTTC.

This chain uses TRBV5-6 with TRBJ2-7, with D perhaps TRBD1 (5 bases). Looked up from germline, CDR1 is SGHDT and CDR2 is YYEEEE. The CDR3 consists of 15 residues. V was trimmed by 4 bases and J by 1 base, leaving 15 bases between them. The CDR3, as DNA: TGTGCCAGCAGCCGAGGACACATTGGATCCTACGAGCAGTACTTC. Translated: CASSRGHIGSYEQYF.

J is TRBJ1-5 and V is TRBV19, with 10 bases identical to TRBD1. The CDR3 totals 16 residues. Germline CDR1 reads LNHDA; CDR2 reads SQIVND (reference sequence). The trim removed 2 bases at V and 6 bases at J, leaving 7 bases unmatched. As DNA, the CDR3 is TGTGCCAGTAGTATACCACGACAGGGGGCGATTCAGCCCCAGCATTTT. Translating it yields CASSIPRQGAIQPQHF.

The chain combines TRBV6-6 with TRBJ1-1; 7 bases fit TRBD1. Germline assignment: CDR1 MNHNY and CDR2 SVGAGI (reference sequence). V trimming: 0 bases; J trimming: 5 bases; junction bases outside the gene matches: 6. This CDR3 has 15 amino acids. The CDR3 DNA reads as TGTGCCAGCAGTTACTCGAGTAACAGGGGAACTGAAGCTTTCTTT. Its protein is CASSYSSNRGTEAFF.

The chain joins TRBV5-1 to TRBJ2-5, with TRBD1 as a possible D gene (8 bases). CDR3 length: 15 amino acids. The germline V gene encodes CDR1 SGHRS and CDR2 YFSETQ. Trimming stripped 3 bases from V and 3 bases from J, with 15 bases between. The CDR3 loop is CASSSTGEGEETQYF. CDR3 nucleotide sequence: TGCGCCAGCAGCTCGACAGGGGAGGGGGAAGAGACCCAGTACTTC.

This clone was detected a few times. The chain is built from TRBV11-2 and TRBJ2-7; 7 positions match TRBD2. The germline CDR1 and CDR2 sequences are SGHAT and FQNNGV. Unmatched junction bases numbered 6, after V lost 2 bases and J lost 2 bases. This CDR3 region has 15 residues. The DNA for the CDR3 is TGTGCCAGCAGCTTAATGTGGGGGGGAACCTACGAGCAGTACTTC. This codes for CASSLMWGGTYEQYF. The whole variable domain, remainder taken from reference TRBV11-2 and TRBJ2-7, is EAGVAQSPRYKIIEKRQSVAFWCNPISGHATLYWYQQILGQGPKLLIQFQNNGVVDDSQLPKDRFSAERLKGVDSTLKIQPAKLEDSAVYLCASSLMWGGTYEQYFGPGTRLTVT.

A single count supports this clone. The chain uses TRBV6-5 and TRBJ1-2; 7 bases are a match to TRBD1. J gave up 3 bases and V 6 bases, and 7 bases lay outside the gene matches. Germline CDR1 is MNHEY and CDR2 is SVGAGI. The CDR3 is made up of 14 amino acids. CDR3 sequence (DNA): TGTGCCAGCAGCCCCCGACAGGGCCACTATGGCTACACCTTC. Its protein is CASSPRQGHYGYTF.

This clone appeared a single time. This chain connects TRBV29-1 to TRBJ2-7; 10 bases agree with TRBD2. The CDR3 is 18 amino acids. V was pared by 1 base and J by 1 base, with 13 bases of the junction left unmatched. Germline CDR1 is SQVTM and CDR2 is ANQGSEA. CDR3 coding DNA: TGCAGCGTTGAAGTGCCTAGCGGGGGAACTTCGTCGTCCTACGAGCAGTACTTC. Protein: CSVEVPSGGTSSSYEQYF.

The chain joins TRBV11-2 to TRBJ1-2; D gene uncertain. Trimming shortened V by 4 bases and J by 7 bases, and 22 bases separated the two germline ends. Germline CDR1 reads SGHAT; CDR2 reads FQNNGV. CDR3 length: 16 residues. Here the CDR3 reads CASSSIPRTVGSGYTF. The DNA for the CDR3 is TGTGCCAGCAGCTCCATTCCGCGGACTGTTGGTAGTGGCTACACCTTC.

The chain links TRBV5-5 to TRBJ2-3, with 8 positions matching TRBD2. Germline V CDR1 and CDR2: SGHKS, YYEKEE (reference sequence). The CDR3 has 16 amino acids. The V segment lost 4 bases and the J segment 4 bases; nucleotides outside the gene matches: 11. Here the CDR3 reads CASSGASGSSPDTQYF. The CDR3 region has the DNA TGTGCCAGCAGCGGGGCCAGCGGGAGTTCTCCAGATACGCAGTATTTT.

Ten or more counts support this clone. The CDR3 here is CASAWDRASYEQYF. The CDR3 region has the DNA TGTGCCAGCGCCTGGGACAGGGCATCCTACGAGCAGTACTTC. The gene calls are TRBV2 and TRBJ2-7, with TRBD1 matching over 9 bases. The CDR3 is made up of 14 amino acids. V gave up 8 bases and J gave up 1 base; unmatched junction bases: 6. Germline CDR1 and CDR2: SNHLY and FYNNEI. Variable domain in full (rest from reference TRBV2 and TRBJ2-7): EPEVTQTPSHQVTQMGQEVILRCVPISNHLYFYWYRQILGQKVEFLVSFYNNEISEKSEIFDDQFSVERPDGSNFTLKIRSTKLEDSAMYFCASAWDRASYEQYFGPGTRLTVT.

V usage is TRBV5-1 and J usage is TRBJ2-3; TRBD2 agrees at 9 bases. V lost 4 bases, J lost 6 bases, and 9 bases stayed unmatched. This CDR3 contains 15 residues. The germline CDR1 and CDR2 sequences are SGHRS and YFSETQ. CDR3 in DNA: TGCGCCAGCAGCCCCGGGACTAGCTTGTCCGATACGCAGTATTTT. Its protein is CASSPGTSLSDTQYF.

This sequence joins TRBV29-1 and TRBJ1-1; 10 bases fit TRBD1. The CDR3 sequence is 12 residues long. Trimming at V came to 6 bases and at J to 5 bases, leaving 3 bases not matched to a gene. The germline V gene encodes CDR1 SQVTM and CDR2 ANQGSEA. CDR3 in DNA: TGCAGCGTCCGGACAGGGGGGACTGAAGCTTTCTTT. It translates to CSVRTGGTEAFF. The full variable domain, its missing parts supplied by reference TRBV29-1 and TRBJ1-1, is SAVISQKPSRDICQRGTSLTIQCQVDSQVTMMFWYRQQPGQSLTLIATANQGSEATYESGFVIDKFPISRPNLTFSTLTVSNMSPEDSSIYLCSVRTGGTEAFFGQGTRLTVV.

V gene TRBV12-3 or TRBV12-4 combines with J gene TRBJ2-2; no firm D call. The CDR3 runs to 11 residues. Trimming took 3 bases from V and 7 from J, leaving 3 bases between them. The CDR3, as DNA: TGTGCCAGCAGTTTTCACGGGGAGCTGTTTTTT. Protein sequence: CASSFHGELFF.

The CDR3 region is CATSDAGTGGGNEQFF. DNA of the CDR3: TGTGCCACCAGTGATGCCGGGACAGGGGGGGGGAATGAGCAGTTCTTC. This chain links TRBV24-1 with TRBJ2-1, with 11 bases identical to TRBD1. Trimming took 3 bases from V and 7 from J; bases not matched to a gene: 7. CDR1 and CDR2 from the germline V gene are KGHDR and SFDVKD. The CDR3 runs to 16 residues.

The chain's CDR3 is CASSSGDRGLGYTF. The DNA of the CDR3 is TGCGCCAGCAGCTCGGGTGACAGGGGGCTTGGCTACACCTTC. The V and J genes are TRBV5-1 and TRBJ1-2, with 10 bases lining up with TRBD1. CDR1 is SGHRS, CDR2 YFSETQ, per germline. This CDR3 is 14 amino acids long. Trimming removed 3 bases from V and 7 bases from J; junction bases left unmatched: 6.

CDR3 coding DNA: TGTGCCATCAGTCCCCCGGGACAGGGGTATGGCTACACCTTC. It specifies CAISPPGQGYGYTF. The rearrangement joins TRBV10-3 to TRBJ1-2; 10 nucleotides match TRBD1. After removal of 5 bases from V and 5 bases from J, the junction contained 5 bases not matched to a gene. Per germline, CDR1 ENHRY and CDR2 SYGVKD. The CDR3 loop spans 14 amino acids.

This chain connects TRBV5-1 to TRBJ1-4, with 9 nucleotides matching TRBD1. CDR3 length: 14 amino acids. Unmatched junction bases numbered 6, after V lost 3 bases and J lost 9 bases. Germline CDR1 SGHRS, CDR2 YFSETQ. CDR3 nucleotides: TGCGCCAGCAGCTCGGGACAGGGAGAGCAAAAACTGTTTTTT. Residues: CASSSGQGEQKLFF.

The chain combines TRBV2 with TRBJ1-5; tentative D call: TRBD1 (6 bases). Per germline, CDR1 SNHLY and CDR2 FYNNEI. Trimming pared 6 bases from V and 5 bases from J, leaving 20 bases between. The CDR3 sequence is 16 residues long. Here the CDR3 DNA reads TGTGCCAGCAGGCGGTCAGGGGCCCAAGGATATCAGCCCCAGCATTTT. Translated: CASRRSGAQGYQPQHF.

With respect to this clone: Different DNA sequences within this sample yield the same CDR3. The chain links TRBV7-9 to TRBJ2-5; D not certain. CDR3 length: 12 residues. V was pared by 2 bases and J by 5 bases, with 6 bases between. Germline V gene sequence: CDR1 SEHNR, CDR2 FQNEAQ (reference sequence). The CDR3 coding sequence is TGTGCCAGCAGCTTAAACCGGGAGACCCAGTACTTC. This gives the protein CASSLNRETQYF.

The CDR3 coding sequence is TGTGCCAGCGCCCCTCCTAGCGGGAGGATGCATGAGCAGTTCTTC. Amino acids: CASAPPSGRMHEQFF. J is TRBJ2-1 and V is TRBV10-3, with 11 bases matching TRBD2. The junction had 13 bases not matched to a gene; V was cut back by 10 bases and J by 8 bases. Germline CDR1 reads ENHRY; CDR2 reads SYGVKD. The CDR3 length is 15 residues.

This chain uses TRBV6-5 with TRBJ1-5; maybe TRBD1 (6 bases). The germline gives CDR1 MNHEY, CDR2 SVGAGI. This CDR3 contains 14 residues. The V end lost 7 bases, the J end lost 0 bases, and 10 bases lay between the germline ends. CDR3 amino acids: CASKGVYSNQPQHF. The CDR3 nucleotides are TGTGCCAGCAAGGGGGTATATAGCAATCAGCCCCAGCATTTT.

The CDR3 protein is CASSKTGTEGNEQFF. CDR3 nucleotides: TGTGCCAGCAGTAAGACCGGGACAGAAGGCAATGAGCAGTTCTTC. V gene TRBV7-6 combines with J gene TRBJ2-1; TRBD1 agrees at 7 bases. Germline V gives CDR1 SGHVS, CDR2 FNYEAQ. Unmatched junction bases numbered 11, after V lost 6 bases and J lost 6 bases. The CDR3 is made up of 15 amino acids.